This TCR beta chain is drawn from a study of blood T cell repertoires in COVID-19. Overall study: PBMCs, B-cell-depleted T cells, or T cells were the source of the cDNA or gDNA that made up the material.

There are 13 residues in the CDR3. Between the trimmed V and J ends, which lost 3 bases and 1 base, there was a span of 6 bases. Germline V gives CDR1 WSHSY, CDR2 SAAADI. The protocol was immunoSEQ multiplex PCR, while the TCRdb copy is restricted to in-frame clones and leaves out a portion. Altogether 250,000 or so clones are present, roughly 86% being singletons, with the ten largest covering roughly 3%. The source is a woman under 30 who had recovered from COVID-19. The sequenced sample consisted of PBMCs or T cells enriched from blood (not recorded which). V gene TRBV10-2 combines with J gene TRBJ1-2; D unresolved. CDR3 amino acids: CASSERGNYGYTF. The CDR3 coding sequence is TGCGCCAGCAGTGAACGGGGTAACTATGGCTACACCTTC.